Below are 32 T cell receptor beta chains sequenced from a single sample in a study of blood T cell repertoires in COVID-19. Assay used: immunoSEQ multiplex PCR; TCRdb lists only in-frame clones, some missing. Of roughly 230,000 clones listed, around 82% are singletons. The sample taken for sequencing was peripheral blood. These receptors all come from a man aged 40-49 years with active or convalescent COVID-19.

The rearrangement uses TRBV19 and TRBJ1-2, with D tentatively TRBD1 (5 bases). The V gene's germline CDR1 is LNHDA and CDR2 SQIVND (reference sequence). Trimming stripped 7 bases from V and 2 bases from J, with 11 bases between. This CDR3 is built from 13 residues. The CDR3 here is CASNQGHNYGYTF. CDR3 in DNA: TGTGCCAGTAACCAGGGTCACAACTATGGCTACACCTTC.

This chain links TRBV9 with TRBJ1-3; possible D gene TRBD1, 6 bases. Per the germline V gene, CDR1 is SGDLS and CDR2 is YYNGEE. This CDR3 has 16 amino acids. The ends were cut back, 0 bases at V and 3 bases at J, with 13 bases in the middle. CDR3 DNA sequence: TGTGCCAGCAGCGTAGAACAGGGTCTTTTTGGAAACACCATATATTTT. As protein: CASSVEQGLFGNTIYF.

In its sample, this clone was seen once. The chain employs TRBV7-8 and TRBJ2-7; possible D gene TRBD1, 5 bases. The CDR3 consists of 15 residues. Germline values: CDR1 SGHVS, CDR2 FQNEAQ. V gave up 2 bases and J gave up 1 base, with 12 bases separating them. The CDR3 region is CASSLLADSSYEQYF. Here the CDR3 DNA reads TGTGCCAGCAGCTTACTGGCCGACAGTTCCTACGAGCAGTACTTC.

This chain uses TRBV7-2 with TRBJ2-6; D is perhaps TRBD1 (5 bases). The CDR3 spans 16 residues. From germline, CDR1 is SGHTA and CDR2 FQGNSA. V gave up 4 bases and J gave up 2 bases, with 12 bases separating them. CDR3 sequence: CASSWGPVAGANVLTF. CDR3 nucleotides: TGTGCCAGCAGCTGGGGCCCCGTAGCTGGGGCCAACGTCCTGACTTTC.

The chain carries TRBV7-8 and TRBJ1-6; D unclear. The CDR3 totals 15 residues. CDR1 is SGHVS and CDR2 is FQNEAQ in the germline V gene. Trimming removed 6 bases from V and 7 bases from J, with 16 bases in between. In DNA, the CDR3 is TGTGCCAGCAGTCCGAGAGGGTTTAGGAATTCACCCCTCCACTTT. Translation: CASSPRGFRNSPLHF.

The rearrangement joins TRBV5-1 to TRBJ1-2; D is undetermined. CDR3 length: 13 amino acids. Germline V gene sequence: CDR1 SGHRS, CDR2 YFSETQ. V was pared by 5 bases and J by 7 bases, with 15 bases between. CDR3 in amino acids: CASRLQEEGGYTF. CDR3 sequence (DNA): TGCGCCAGCAGGCTTCAAGAGGAAGGTGGCTACACCTTC.

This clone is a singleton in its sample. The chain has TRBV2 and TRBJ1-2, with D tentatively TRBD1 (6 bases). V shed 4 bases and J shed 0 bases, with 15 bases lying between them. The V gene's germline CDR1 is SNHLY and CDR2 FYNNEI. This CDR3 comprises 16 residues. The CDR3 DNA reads TGTGCCAGCAGTGTACTCGGACAGCCGACTAACTATGGCTACACCTTC. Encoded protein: CASSVLGQPTNYGYTF.

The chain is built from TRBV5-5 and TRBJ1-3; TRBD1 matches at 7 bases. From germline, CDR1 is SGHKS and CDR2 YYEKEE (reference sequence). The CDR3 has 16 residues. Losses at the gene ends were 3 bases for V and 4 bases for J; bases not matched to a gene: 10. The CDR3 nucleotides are TGTGCCAGCAGCTCCTCTAACCGGGACAGAGGAAACACCATATATTTT. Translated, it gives CASSSSNRDRGNTIYF.

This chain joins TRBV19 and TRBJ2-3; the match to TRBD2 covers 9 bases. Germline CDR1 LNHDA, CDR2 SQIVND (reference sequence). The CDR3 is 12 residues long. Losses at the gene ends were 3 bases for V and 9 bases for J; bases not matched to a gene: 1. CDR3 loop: CASSISGGTQYF. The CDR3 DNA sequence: TGTGCCAGTAGTATTAGCGGGGGAACGCAGTATTTT.

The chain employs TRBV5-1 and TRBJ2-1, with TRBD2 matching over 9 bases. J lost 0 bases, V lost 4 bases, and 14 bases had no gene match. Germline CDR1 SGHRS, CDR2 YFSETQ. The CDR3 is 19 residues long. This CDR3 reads CASSQDSSGSLSSYNEQFF. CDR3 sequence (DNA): TGCGCCAGCAGCCAGGATAGTAGCGGGAGCCTAAGCTCCTACAATGAGCAGTTCTTC.

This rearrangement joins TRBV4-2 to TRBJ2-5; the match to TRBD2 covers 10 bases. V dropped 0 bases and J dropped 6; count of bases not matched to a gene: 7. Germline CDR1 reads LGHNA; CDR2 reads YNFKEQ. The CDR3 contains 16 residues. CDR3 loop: CASSQEGGSGGKTQYF. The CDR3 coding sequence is TGTGCCAGCAGCCAAGAAGGGGGTAGCGGGGGGAAGACCCAGTACTTC.

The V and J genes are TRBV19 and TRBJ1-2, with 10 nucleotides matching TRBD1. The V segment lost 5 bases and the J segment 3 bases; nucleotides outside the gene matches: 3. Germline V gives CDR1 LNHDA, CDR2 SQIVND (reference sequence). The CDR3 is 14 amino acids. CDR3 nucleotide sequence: TGTGCCAGTAGTCCGGACAGGGGGGACTATGGCTACACCTTC. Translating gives CASSPDRGDYGYTF.

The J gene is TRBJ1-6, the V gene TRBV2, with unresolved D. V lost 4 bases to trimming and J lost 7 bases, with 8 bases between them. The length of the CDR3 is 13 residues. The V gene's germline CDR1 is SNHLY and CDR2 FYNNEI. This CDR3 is CASSAVRNSPLHF. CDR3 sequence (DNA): TGTGCCAGCAGTGCGGTCAGGAATTCACCCCTCCACTTT.

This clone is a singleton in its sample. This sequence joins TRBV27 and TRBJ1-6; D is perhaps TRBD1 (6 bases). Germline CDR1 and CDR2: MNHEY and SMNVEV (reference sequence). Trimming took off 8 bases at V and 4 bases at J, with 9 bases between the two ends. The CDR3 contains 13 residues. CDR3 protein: CASSGVYNSPLHF. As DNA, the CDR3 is TGTGCCAGCTCAGGGGTATATAATTCACCCCTCCACTTT.

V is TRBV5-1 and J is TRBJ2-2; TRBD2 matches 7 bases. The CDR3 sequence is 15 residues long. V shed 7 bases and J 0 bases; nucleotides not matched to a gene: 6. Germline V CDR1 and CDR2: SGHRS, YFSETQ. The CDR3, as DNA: TGCGCCAGCGAGCGGGGCGGCTCGAACACCGGGGAGCTGTTTTTT. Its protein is CASERGGSNTGELFF.

DNA of the CDR3: TGTGCCAGCAGCTCGAGAAGGCGGTATGAAGCTTTCTTT. Translation gives CASSSRRRYEAFF. The chain links TRBV5-6 to TRBJ1-1; D uncertain. The V end lost 3 bases, the J end lost 7 bases, and 13 bases lay between the germline ends. The CDR3 has 13 amino acids. The germline gives CDR1 SGHDT, CDR2 YYEEEE.

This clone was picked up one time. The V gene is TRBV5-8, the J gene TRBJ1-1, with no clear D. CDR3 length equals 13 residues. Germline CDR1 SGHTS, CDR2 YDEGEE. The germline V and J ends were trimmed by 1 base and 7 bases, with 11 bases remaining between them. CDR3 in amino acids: CASSLSRLLEAFF. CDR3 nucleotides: TGTGCCAGCAGCTTGTCTCGCCTACTTGAAGCTTTCTTT.

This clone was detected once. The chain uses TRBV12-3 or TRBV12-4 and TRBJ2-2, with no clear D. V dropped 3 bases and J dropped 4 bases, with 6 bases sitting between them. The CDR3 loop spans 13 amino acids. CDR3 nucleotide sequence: TGTGCCAGCAGTTTCGGTAGCACCGGGGAGCTGTTTTTT. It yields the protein CASSFGSTGELFF.

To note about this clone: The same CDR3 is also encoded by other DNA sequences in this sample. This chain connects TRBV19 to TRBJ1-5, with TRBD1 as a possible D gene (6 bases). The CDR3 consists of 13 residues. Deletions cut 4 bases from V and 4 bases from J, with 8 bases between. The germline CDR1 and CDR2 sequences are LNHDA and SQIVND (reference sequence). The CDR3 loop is CASSRQGNQPQHF. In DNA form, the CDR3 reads TGTGCCAGTAGTAGGCAGGGGAATCAGCCCCAGCATTTT.

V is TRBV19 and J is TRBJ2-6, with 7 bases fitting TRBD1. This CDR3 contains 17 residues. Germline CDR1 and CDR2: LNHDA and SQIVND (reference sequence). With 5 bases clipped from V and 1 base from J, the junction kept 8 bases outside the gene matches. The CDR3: CASSVTGKSSGANVLTF. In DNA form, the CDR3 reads TGTGCCAGTAGTGTGACAGGGAAATCTTCTGGGGCCAACGTCCTGACTTTC.

CDR3 loop: CASRRTGAGYGYTF. The CDR3 DNA reads as TGTGCCAGCAGGCGAACAGGGGCTGGCTATGGCTACACCTTC. The chain is built from TRBV6-5 and TRBJ1-2; 7 bases map to TRBD1. The germline V gene has CDR1 MNHEY and CDR2 SVGAGI. The CDR3 is 14 amino acids. V shed 6 bases and J 4 bases; nucleotides not matched to a gene: 8.

CDR3 sequence (DNA): TGTGCCAGCAGTCTCGCTGGGGCGCAAGGCTACACCTTC. This encodes CASSLAGAQGYTF. The rearrangement uses TRBV27 and TRBJ1-2, with D possibly matching TRBD1 (5 bases). Trimming took 5 bases from V and 8 from J, leaving 15 bases between them. Looked up from germline, CDR1 is MNHEY and CDR2 is SMNVEV (reference sequence). This CDR3 comprises 13 residues.

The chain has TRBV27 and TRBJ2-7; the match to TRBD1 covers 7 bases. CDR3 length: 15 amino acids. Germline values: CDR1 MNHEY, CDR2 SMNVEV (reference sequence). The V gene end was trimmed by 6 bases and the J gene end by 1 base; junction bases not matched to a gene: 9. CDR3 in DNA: TGTGCCAGCAGGGGCACAGGGGTGCGGTCCTACGAGCAGTACTTC. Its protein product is CASRGTGVRSYEQYF.

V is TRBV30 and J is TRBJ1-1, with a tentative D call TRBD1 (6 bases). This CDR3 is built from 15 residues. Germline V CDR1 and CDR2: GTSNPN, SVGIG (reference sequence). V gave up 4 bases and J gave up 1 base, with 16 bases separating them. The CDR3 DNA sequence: TGTGCCTGGACTCGCCCCGACAGGAAGAACACTGAAGCTTTCTTT. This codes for CAWTRPDRKNTEAFF.

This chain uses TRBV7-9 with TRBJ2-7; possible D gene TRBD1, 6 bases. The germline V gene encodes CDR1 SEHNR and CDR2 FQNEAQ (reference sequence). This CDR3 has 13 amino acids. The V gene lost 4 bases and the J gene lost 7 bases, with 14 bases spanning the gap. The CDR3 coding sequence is TGTGCCAGCAGCTCCAGGGGTCGTGGGGAGCAGTACTTC. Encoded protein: CASSSRGRGEQYF.

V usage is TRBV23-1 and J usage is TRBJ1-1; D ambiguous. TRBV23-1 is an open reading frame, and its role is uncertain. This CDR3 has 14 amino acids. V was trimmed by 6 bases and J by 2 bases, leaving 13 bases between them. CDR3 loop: CASRTRTGNTEAFF. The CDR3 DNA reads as TGCGCCAGCAGGACCCGCACGGGTAACACTGAAGCTTTCTTT.

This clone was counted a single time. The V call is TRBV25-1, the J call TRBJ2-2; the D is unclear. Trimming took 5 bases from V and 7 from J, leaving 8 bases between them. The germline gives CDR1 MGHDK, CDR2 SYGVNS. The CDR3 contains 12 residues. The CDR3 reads CASSRSGGELFF. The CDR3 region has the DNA TGTGCCAGCAGTAGGTCGGGCGGGGAGCTGTTTTTT.

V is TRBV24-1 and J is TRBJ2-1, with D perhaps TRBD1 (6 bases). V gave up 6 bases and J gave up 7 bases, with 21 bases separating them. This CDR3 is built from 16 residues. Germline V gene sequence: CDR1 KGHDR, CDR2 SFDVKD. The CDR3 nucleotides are TGTGCCACCAGTCAACCAGGGGCCCTCTTAGGGAATGAGCAGTTCTTC. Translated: CATSQPGALLGNEQFF.

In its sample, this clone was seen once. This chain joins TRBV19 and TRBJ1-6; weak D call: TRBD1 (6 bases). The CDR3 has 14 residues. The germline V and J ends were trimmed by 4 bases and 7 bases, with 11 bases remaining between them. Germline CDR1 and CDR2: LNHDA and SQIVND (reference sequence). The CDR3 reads CASSTQGENSPLHF. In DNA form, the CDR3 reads TGTGCCAGTAGTACACAGGGAGAGAATTCACCCCTCCACTTT.

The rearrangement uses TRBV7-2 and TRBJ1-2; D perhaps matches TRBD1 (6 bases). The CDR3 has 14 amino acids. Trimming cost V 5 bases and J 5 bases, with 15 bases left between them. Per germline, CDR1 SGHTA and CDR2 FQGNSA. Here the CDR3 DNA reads TGTGCCAGCAGCGCCCCGGACAGCAAATATGGCTACACCTTC. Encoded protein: CASSAPDSKYGYTF.

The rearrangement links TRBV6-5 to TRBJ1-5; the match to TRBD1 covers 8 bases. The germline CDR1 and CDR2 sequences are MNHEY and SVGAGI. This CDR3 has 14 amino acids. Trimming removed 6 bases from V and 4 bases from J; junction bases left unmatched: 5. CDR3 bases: TGTGCCAGCAGCAGCTACAGGGGGAATCAGCCCCAGCATTTT. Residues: CASSSYRGNQPQHF.

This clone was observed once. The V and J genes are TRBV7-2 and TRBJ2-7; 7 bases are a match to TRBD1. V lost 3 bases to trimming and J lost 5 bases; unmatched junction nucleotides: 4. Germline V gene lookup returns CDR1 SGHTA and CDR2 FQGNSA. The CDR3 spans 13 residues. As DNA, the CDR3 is TGTGCCAGCAGCTTCAACAGGGGTGACGAGCAGTACTTC. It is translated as CASSFNRGDEQYF.